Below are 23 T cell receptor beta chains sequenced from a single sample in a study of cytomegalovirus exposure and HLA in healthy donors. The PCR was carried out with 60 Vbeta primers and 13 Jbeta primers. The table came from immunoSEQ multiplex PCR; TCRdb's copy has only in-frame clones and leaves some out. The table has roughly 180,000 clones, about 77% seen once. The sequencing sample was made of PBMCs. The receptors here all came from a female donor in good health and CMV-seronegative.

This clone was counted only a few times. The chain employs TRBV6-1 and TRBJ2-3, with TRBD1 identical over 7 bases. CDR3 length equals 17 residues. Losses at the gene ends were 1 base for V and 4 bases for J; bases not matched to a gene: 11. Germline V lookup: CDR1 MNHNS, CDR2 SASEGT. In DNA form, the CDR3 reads TGTGCCAGCAGTGAAGAAAGGGGGCAGAGAGTGGCAGATACGCAGTATTTT. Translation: CASSEERGQRVADTQYF.

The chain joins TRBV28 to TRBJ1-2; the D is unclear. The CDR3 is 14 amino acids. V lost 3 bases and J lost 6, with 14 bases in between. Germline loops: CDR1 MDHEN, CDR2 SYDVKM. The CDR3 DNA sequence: TGTGCCAGCAGTTTGTATGAGAGGGAGGATGGCTACACCTTC. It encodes CASSLYEREDGYTF.

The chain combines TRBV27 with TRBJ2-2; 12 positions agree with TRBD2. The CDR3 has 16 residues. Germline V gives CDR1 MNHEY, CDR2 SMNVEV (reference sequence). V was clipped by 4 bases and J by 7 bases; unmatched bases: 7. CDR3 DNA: TGTGCCAGCAGTTCAGGACTAGCGGGGCCCGGCGGGGAGCTGTTTTTT. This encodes CASSSGLAGPGGELFF.

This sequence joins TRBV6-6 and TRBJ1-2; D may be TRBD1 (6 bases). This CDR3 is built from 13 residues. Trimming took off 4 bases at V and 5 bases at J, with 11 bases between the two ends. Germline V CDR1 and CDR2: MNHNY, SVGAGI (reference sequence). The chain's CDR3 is CASSLQGDYGYTF. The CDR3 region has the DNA TGTGCCAGCAGTTTACAGGGTGATTATGGCTACACCTTC.

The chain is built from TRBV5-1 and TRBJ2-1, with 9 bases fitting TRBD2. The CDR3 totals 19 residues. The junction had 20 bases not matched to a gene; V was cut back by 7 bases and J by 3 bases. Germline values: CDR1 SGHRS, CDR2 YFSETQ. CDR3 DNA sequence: TGCGCCAGCTCTTCGTTAGGCGGGAGGGCCGTATCCGTCTACAATGAGCAGTTCTTC. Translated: CASSSLGGRAVSVYNEQFF.

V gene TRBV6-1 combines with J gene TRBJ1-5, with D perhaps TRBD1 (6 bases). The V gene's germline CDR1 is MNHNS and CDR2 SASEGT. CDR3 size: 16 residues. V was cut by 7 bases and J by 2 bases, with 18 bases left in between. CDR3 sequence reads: CASIDTGRGRNQPQHF. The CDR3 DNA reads TGTGCCAGCATTGATACGGGGCGGGGGCGCAATCAGCCCCAGCATTTT.

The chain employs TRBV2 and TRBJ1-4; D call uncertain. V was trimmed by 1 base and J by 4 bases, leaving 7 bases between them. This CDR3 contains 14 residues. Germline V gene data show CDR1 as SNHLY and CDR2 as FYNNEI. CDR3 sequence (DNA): TGTGCCAGCAGTGAAGGAGGGTATAATGAAAAACTGTTTTTT. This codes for CASSEGGYNEKLFF. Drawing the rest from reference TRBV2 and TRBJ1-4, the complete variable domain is EPEVTQTPSHQVTQMGQEVILRCVPISNHLYFYWYRQILGQKVEFLVSFYNNEISEKSEIFDDQFSVERPDGSNFTLKIRSTKLEDSAMYFCASSEGGYNEKLFFGSGTQLSVL.

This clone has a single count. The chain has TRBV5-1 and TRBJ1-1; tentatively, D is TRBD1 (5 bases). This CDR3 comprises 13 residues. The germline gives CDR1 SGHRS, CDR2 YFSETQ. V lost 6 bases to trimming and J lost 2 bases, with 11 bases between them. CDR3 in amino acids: CASTLDSNTEAFF. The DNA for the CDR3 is TGCGCCAGCACCTTAGACAGTAACACTGAAGCTTTCTTT.

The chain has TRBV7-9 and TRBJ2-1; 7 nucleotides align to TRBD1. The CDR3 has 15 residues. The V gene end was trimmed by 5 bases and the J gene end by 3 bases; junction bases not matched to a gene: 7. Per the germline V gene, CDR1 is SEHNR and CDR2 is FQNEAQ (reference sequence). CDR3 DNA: TGTGCCAGCAGCCCGACAGGGACCCTCTACAATGAGCAGTTCTTC. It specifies CASSPTGTLYNEQFF.

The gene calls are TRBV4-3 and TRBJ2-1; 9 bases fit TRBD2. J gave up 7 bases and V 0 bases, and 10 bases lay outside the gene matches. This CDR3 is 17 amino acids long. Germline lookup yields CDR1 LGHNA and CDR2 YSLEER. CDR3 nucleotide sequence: TGCGCCAGCAGCCAAGATGTGGCGGGAGGGCCCTGGAATGAGCAGTTCTTC. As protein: CASSQDVAGGPWNEQFF.

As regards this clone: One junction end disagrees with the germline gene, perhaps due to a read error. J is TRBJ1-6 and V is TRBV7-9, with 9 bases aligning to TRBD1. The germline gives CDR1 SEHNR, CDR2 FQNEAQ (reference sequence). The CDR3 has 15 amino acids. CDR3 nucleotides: TGTTCCAGCAGCTCGGGGGACAGGGCCTACTCACCCCTCCACTTT. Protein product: CSSSSGDRAYSPLHF. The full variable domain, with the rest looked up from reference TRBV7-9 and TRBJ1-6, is DTGVSQNPRHKITKRGQNVTFRCDPISEHNRLYWYRQTLGQGPEFLTYFQNEAQLEKSRLLSDRFSAERPKGSFSTLEIQRTEQGDSAMYLCSSSSGDRAYSPLHFGNGTRLTVT.

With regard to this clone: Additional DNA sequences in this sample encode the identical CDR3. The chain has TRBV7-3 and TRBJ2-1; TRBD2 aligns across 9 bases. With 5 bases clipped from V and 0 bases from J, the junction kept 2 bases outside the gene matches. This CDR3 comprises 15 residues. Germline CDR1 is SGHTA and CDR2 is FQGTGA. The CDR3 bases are TGTGCCAGCAGCCCGGGACTAGCCTCCTACAATGAGCAGTTCTTC. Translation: CASSPGLASYNEQFF.

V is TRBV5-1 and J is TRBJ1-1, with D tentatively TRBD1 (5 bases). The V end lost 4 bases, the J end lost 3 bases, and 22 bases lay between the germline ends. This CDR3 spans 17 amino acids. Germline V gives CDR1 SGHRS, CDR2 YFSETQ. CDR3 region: CASSPIPPGWVDTEAFF. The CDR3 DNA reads TGCGCCAGCAGCCCTATTCCCCCAGGGTGGGTTGACACTGAAGCTTTCTTT.

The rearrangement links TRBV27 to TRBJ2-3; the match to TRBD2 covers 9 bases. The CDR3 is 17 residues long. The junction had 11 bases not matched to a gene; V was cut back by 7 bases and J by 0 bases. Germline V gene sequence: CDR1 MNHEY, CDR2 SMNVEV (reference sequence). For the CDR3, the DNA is TGTGCCAGCAACGTGGGCAGGGCGGGAGGGAGCACAGATACGCAGTATTTT. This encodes CASNVGRAGGSTDTQYF.

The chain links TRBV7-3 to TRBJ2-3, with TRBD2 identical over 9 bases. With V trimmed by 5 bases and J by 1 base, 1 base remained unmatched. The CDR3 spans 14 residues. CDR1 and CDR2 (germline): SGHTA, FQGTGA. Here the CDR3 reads CASSPSGGTDTQYF. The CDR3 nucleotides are TGTGCCAGCAGCCCTAGCGGGGGCACAGATACGCAGTATTTT.

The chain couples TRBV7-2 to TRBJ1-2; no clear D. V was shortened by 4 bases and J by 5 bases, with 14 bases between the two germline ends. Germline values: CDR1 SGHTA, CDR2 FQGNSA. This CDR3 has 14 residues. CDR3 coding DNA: TGTGCCAGCAGCTCGGACGGGAACTTATATGGCTACACCTTC. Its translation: CASSSDGNLYGYTF.

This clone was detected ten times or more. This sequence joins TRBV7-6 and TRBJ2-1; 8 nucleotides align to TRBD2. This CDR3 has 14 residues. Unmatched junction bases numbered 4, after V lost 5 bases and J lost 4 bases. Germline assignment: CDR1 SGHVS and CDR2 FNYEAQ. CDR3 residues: CASSPGGPYNEQFF. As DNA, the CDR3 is TGTGCCAGCAGCCCGGGGGGGCCGTACAATGAGCAGTTCTTC. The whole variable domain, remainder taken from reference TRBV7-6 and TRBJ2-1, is GAGVSQSPRYKVTKRGQDVALRCDPISGHVSLYWYRQALGQGPEFLTYFNYEAQQDKSGLPNDRFSAERPEGSISTLTIQRTEQRDSAMYRCASSPGGPYNEQFFGPGTRLTVL.

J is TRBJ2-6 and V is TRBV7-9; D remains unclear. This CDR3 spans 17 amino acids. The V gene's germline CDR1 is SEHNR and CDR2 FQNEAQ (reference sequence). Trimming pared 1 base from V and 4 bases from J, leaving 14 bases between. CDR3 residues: CASSLVATPKGANVLTF. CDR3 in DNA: TGTGCCAGCAGCTTAGTGGCGACTCCAAAGGGGGCCAACGTCCTGACTTTC. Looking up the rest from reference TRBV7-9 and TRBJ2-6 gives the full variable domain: DTGVSQNPRHKITKRGQNVTFRCDPISEHNRLYWYRQTLGQGPEFLTYFQNEAQLEKSRLLSDRFSAERPKGSFSTLEIQRTEQGDSAMYLCASSLVATPKGANVLTFGAGSRLTVL.

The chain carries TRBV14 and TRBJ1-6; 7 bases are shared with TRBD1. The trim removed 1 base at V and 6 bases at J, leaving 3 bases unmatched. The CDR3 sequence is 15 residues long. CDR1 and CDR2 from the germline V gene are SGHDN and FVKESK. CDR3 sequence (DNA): TGTGCCAGCAGCCAAGTGGGACAGTTTAATTCACCCCTCCACTTT. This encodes CASSQVGQFNSPLHF.

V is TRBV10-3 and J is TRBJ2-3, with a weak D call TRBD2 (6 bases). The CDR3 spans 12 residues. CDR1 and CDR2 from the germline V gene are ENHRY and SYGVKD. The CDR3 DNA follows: TGTGCGACTACGGGGGAACCAGATACGCAGTATTTT. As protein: CATTGEPDTQYF.

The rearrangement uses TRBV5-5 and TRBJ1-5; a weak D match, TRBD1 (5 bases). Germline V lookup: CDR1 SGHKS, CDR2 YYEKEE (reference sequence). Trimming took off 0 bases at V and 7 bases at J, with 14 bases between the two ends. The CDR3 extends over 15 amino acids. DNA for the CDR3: TGTGCCAGCAGCTTGGTGGCGGGGGACGAGCAGCCCCAGCATTTT. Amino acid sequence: CASSLVAGDEQPQHF.

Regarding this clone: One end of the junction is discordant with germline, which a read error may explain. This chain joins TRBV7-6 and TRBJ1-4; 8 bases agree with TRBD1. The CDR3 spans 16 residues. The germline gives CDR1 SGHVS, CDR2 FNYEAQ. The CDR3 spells CASSIDRGTANEKLLF. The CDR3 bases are TGTGCCAGCAGCATTGACAGGGGTACAGCTAATGAAAAACTGCTTTTT.

CDR3 DNA sequence: TGTGCCAGCAGCATCGGTCGGGGTGAAGCTTTCTTT. It codes for CASSIGRGEAFF. The gene calls are TRBV5-4 and TRBJ1-1; D unclear. CDR1 is SGHNT and CDR2 is YYREEE in the germline V gene (reference sequence). This CDR3 contains 12 residues. Trimming took off 4 bases at V and 7 bases at J, with 11 bases between the two ends.